Listed here are 27 T cell receptor beta chains from one sample, sequenced in a study of T cell repertoires in cytomegalovirus infection. Their antigens remain unidentified. TCRdb processed the reads anew with MiXCR; each CDR3 protein has one entry. The sample carries roughly 180,000 distinct CDR3 sequences, about a fifth recorded once. This specimen was CD8+ T cells from cultured PBMCs, taken from culture after CMV antigen stimulation. The source of these receptors is a human donor in good health (CMV status not recorded). Some clones in this sample may be carry-over from other donors' samples.

The rearrangement uses TRBV7-9 and TRBJ2-6, with 9 bases matching TRBD1. Germline CDR1 SEHNR, CDR2 FQNEAQ (reference sequence). The trim removed 2 bases at V and 0 bases at J, leaving 8 bases unmatched. This CDR3 is 19 amino acids long. The CDR3 spells CASSLRRDRAFSGANVLTF. The CDR3 region has the DNA TGTGCCAGCAGCTTAAGGCGGGACAGGGCTTTCTCTGGGGCCAACGTCCTGACTTTC.

The gene calls are TRBV27 and TRBJ1-1; 7 nucleotides agree with TRBD1. With 4 bases clipped from V and 5 bases from J, the junction kept 7 bases outside the gene matches. The length of the CDR3 is 14 residues. CDR1 is MNHEY, CDR2 SMNVEV, per germline (reference sequence). CDR3 residues: CASSSGQRETEAFF. CDR3 in DNA: TGTGCCAGCAGTTCGGGACAGCGGGAGACTGAAGCTTTCTTT.

This clonotype was counted between two and nine times. The rearrangement joins TRBV2 to TRBJ2-3; D is possibly TRBD2 (6 bases). Trimming removed 5 bases from V and 1 base from J, with 10 bases in between. Germline V gives CDR1 SNHLY, CDR2 FYNNEI. The CDR3 totals 14 residues. Written as DNA, the CDR3 is TGTGCCAGCAGTACGGGAGCGGGCACAGATACGCAGTATTTT. Translating gives CASSTGAGTDTQYF.

This clonotype was counted only a few times. DNA for the CDR3: TGTGCCAGCAGCTTAGGTCAGGGGCTCTCCTACAATGAGCAGTTCTTC. Its translation: CASSLGQGLSYNEQFF. This sequence joins TRBV7-6 and TRBJ2-1, with D perhaps TRBD1 (6 bases). V lost 1 base and J lost 0, with 10 bases in between. The CDR3 loop spans 16 amino acids. Germline V gene data show CDR1 as SGHVS and CDR2 as FNYEAQ.

In this sample, this clonotype turned up a few times. As DNA, the CDR3 is TGTGCCATCAGTCCGGGACAGGGCTCCGTTCCCTGGGGCTACACCTTC. Amino acids: CAISPGQGSVPWGYTF. This chain uses TRBV10-3 with TRBJ1-2; 9 bases are shared with TRBD1. The V and J ends lost 5 bases and 8 bases, in that order; junction bases with no gene match: 15. This CDR3 is 16 amino acids long. CDR1 ENHRY and CDR2 SYGVKD come from the germline V gene.

This clonotype was picked up a small number of times. The chain couples TRBV7-9 to TRBJ2-7; the match to TRBD1 covers 9 bases. This CDR3 contains 15 residues. Trimming took 5 bases from V and 2 from J; bases not matched to a gene: 7. The germline V gene encodes CDR1 SEHNR and CDR2 FQNEAQ (reference sequence). The CDR3 nucleotides are TGTGCCAGCAGCCCCGGACAGGGGTTGGCCTACGAGCAGTACTTC. Its translation: CASSPGQGLAYEQYF.

The chain employs TRBV7-2 and TRBJ2-1; tentatively, D is TRBD2 (6 bases). The germline gives CDR1 SGHTA, CDR2 FQGNSA. This CDR3 has 13 residues. The V end was cut by 2 bases, the J end by 10 bases, with 12 bases between. Here the CDR3 DNA reads TGTGCCAGCAGCTTAAAACTAGCAGTCGAGCAGTTCTTC. Translated: CASSLKLAVEQFF.

This clonotype was seen at least ten times. The chain has TRBV7-2 and TRBJ2-7; D remains unclear. Trimming stripped 4 bases from V and 2 bases from J, with 3 bases between. CDR1 and CDR2 from the germline V gene are SGHTA and FQGNSA. The CDR3 length is 11 residues. The CDR3 region is CASSSTYEQYF. CDR3 in DNA: TGTGCCAGCAGCTCCACCTACGAGCAGTACTTC.

A few counts support this clonotype. The rearrangement links TRBV7-6 to TRBJ2-7; D is uncertain. Germline V gene lookup returns CDR1 SGHVS and CDR2 FNYEAQ. V was shortened by 0 bases and J by 1 base, with 7 bases between the two germline ends. This CDR3 is 14 amino acids long. CDR3: CASSLARTSYEQYF. The CDR3 region has the DNA TGTGCCAGCAGCTTAGCGCGCACTTCCTACGAGCAGTACTTC.

This chain connects TRBV12-3 or TRBV12-4 to TRBJ2-5; D ambiguous. This CDR3 is built from 14 residues. V was pared by 6 bases and J by 9 bases, with 20 bases between. In DNA form, the CDR3 reads TGTGCCAGCAGCTCTAGGACGGGTGGTGGGGCCCAGTACTTC. This codes for CASSSRTGGGAQYF.

This clonotype was counted only a few times. J is TRBJ2-1 and V is TRBV7-6, with TRBD1 matching over 11 bases. V dropped 5 bases and J dropped 6; count of bases not matched to a gene: 6. The CDR3 is made up of 15 amino acids. The germline gives CDR1 SGHVS, CDR2 FNYEAQ. This CDR3 reads CASSPTGTGGNEQFF. CDR3 DNA sequence: TGTGCCAGCAGCCCAACCGGGACAGGGGGCAATGAGCAGTTCTTC.

V and J are TRBV19 and TRBJ1-2; D possibly corresponds to TRBD1 (5 bases). The CDR3 extends over 17 amino acids. Germline V gene lookup returns CDR1 LNHDA and CDR2 SQIVND (reference sequence). Trimming took off 5 bases at V and 3 bases at J, with 22 bases between the two ends. Here the CDR3 reads CASSPRHIYPGHYGYTF. The CDR3 region has the DNA TGTGCCAGTAGTCCCCGGCACATCTACCCGGGGCACTATGGCTACACCTTC. The entire variable domain, with the rest obtained from reference TRBV19 and TRBJ1-2, is as follows: DGGITQSPKYLFRKEGQNVTLSCEQNLNHDAMYWYRQDPGQGLRLIYYSQIVNDFQKGDIAEGYSVSREKKESFPLTVTSAQKNPTAFYLCASSPRHIYPGHYGYTFGSGTRLTVV.

This clonotype was seen repeatedly, ten times or more. This chain joins TRBV7-8 and TRBJ2-2; 8 bases map to TRBD1. Looked up from germline, CDR1 is SGHVS and CDR2 is FQNEAQ. This CDR3 is built from 15 residues. The V segment lost 1 base and the J segment 7 bases; nucleotides outside the gene matches: 5. The CDR3 here is CASSLGTGKSGELFF. The CDR3, as DNA: TGTGCCAGCAGCTTAGGGACAGGGAAAAGCGGGGAGCTGTTTTTT.

This clonotype was found a few times. This sequence joins TRBV24-1 and TRBJ2-2; 7 bases match TRBD1. CDR1 and CDR2 (germline): KGHDR, SFDVKD. This CDR3 comprises 17 residues. With 0 bases clipped from V and 4 bases from J, the junction kept 7 bases outside the gene matches. Here the CDR3 reads CATSDLPGTESTGELFF. CDR3 in DNA: TGTGCCACCAGTGATTTGCCCGGGACAGAGAGCACCGGGGAGCTGTTTTTT.

The V and J genes are TRBV10-2 and TRBJ2-7; TRBD1 matches 8 bases. Germline V CDR1 and CDR2: WSHSY, SAAADI. CDR3 length: 12 amino acids. V was pared by 4 bases and J by 6 bases, with 2 bases of the junction left unmatched. CDR3 coding DNA: TGCGCCAGCAGTGTCGACAGGGGCGAGCAGTACTTC. Its translation: CASSVDRGEQYF.

This sequence joins TRBV7-2 and TRBJ1-5; D is undetermined. This CDR3 is 13 amino acids long. Germline values: CDR1 SGHTA, CDR2 FQGNSA. The V end was cut by 5 bases, the J end by 10 bases, with 15 bases between. In DNA, the CDR3 is TGTGCCAGCAGCCCAGATTTAATGGCCCCCCAGCATTTT. Translating it yields CASSPDLMAPQHF.

The rearrangement links TRBV7-8 to TRBJ1-2; D call uncertain. Trimming pared 5 bases from V and 6 bases from J, leaving 19 bases between. Germline V lookup: CDR1 SGHVS, CDR2 FQNEAQ. This CDR3 has 15 residues. CDR3 region: CASSLKTDRNNGYTF. The CDR3 DNA is TGTGCCAGCAGCCTTAAGACCGACCGAAACAATGGCTACACCTTC.

This clonotype was recorded a few times. The chain uses TRBV7-6 and TRBJ2-1; TRBD2 aligns across 8 bases. The CDR3 covers 14 residues. Germline trimming cut 2 bases from V and 9 bases from J; bases unmatched to any gene: 6. Germline V gene data show CDR1 as SGHVS and CDR2 as FNYEAQ. The CDR3 region has the DNA TGTGCCAGCAGCTTAAACGGGGGGGCAACTGAGCAGTTCTTC. It encodes CASSLNGGATEQFF.

The rearrangement joins TRBV7-2 to TRBJ1-5; D gene unclear. The CDR3 is made up of 15 amino acids. CDR1 is SGHTA and CDR2 is FQGNSA in the germline V gene. The ends were cut back, 5 bases at V and 0 bases at J, with 11 bases in the middle. The CDR3 protein is CASSHGRYSNQPQHF. The DNA for the CDR3 is TGTGCCAGCAGCCACGGACGGTATAGCAATCAGCCCCAGCATTTT.

This clonotype was recorded at least ten times. The gene calls are TRBV7-2 and TRBJ1-2, with a tentative D call TRBD1 (6 bases). The CDR3 has 15 amino acids. Between the trimmed V and J ends, which lost 6 bases and 7 bases, there was a span of 21 bases. Germline loops: CDR1 SGHTA, CDR2 FQGNSA. The CDR3 sequence is CASREDDWTEGGYTF. The CDR3 DNA sequence: TGTGCCAGCAGGGAGGACGACTGGACAGAGGGTGGCTACACCTTC. Supplemented by reference TRBV7-2 and TRBJ1-2, the full variable domain reads GAGVSQSPSNKVTEKGKDVELRCDPISGHTALYWYRQSLGQGLEFLIYFQGNSAPDKSGLPSDRFSAERTGGSVSTLTIQRTQQEDSAVYLCASREDDWTEGGYTFGSGTRLTVV.

This clonotype has a handful of counts. The chain is built from TRBV7-6 and TRBJ1-1; no reliable D call. The CDR3 covers 13 residues. Germline-derived CDR1 and CDR2 are SGHVS and FNYEAQ. Trimming pared 5 bases from V and 2 bases from J, leaving 9 bases between. DNA for the CDR3: TGTGCCAGCAGCCCAACGATTAACACTGAAGCTTTCTTT. Residues: CASSPTINTEAFF. Combining the CDR3 with reference TRBV7-6 and TRBJ1-1 gives the whole variable domain GAGVSQSPRYKVTKRGQDVALRCDPISGHVSLYWYRQALGQGPEFLTYFNYEAQQDKSGLPNDRFSAERPEGSISTLTIQRTEQRDSAMYRCASSPTINTEAFFGQGTRLTVV.

The gene calls are TRBV7-4 and TRBJ1-1; D remains unclear. Deletions cut 0 bases from V and 7 bases from J, with 6 bases between. Germline CDR1 and CDR2: SGHVT and SQSDAQ. This CDR3 is 12 amino acids long. Here the CDR3 reads CASSLAGNEAFF. For the CDR3, the DNA is TGTGCCAGCAGCTTAGCGGGCAATGAAGCTTTCTTT.

The rearrangement uses TRBV12-3 or TRBV12-4 and TRBJ1-5, with 8 bases matching TRBD1. J lost 0 bases, V lost 4 bases, and 5 bases had no gene match. This CDR3 region has 16 residues. CDR3 in amino acids: CASSSGTGDSNQPQHF. The CDR3 nucleotides read TGTGCCAGCAGTTCAGGGACAGGCGATAGCAATCAGCCCCAGCATTTT.

The chain uses TRBV6-5 and TRBJ2-1; no clear D. V dropped 2 bases and J dropped 15 bases, with 5 bases sitting between them. This CDR3 is 9 amino acids long. CDR1 is MNHEY and CDR2 is SVGAGI in the germline V gene. CDR3 nucleotides: TGTGCCAGCAGTTACCCATTGTTCTTC. Amino acids: CASSYPLFF.

The chain uses TRBV28 and TRBJ1-5; unclear D gene. Trimming left V 6 bases short and J 0 bases short, with 21 bases between. Germline V CDR1 and CDR2: MDHEN, SYDVKM. This CDR3 is built from 18 residues. The CDR3, as DNA: TGTGCCAGCAGCCAAACCAACTTCGGCAGCTATAGCAATCAGCCCCAGCATTTT. It translates to CASSQTNFGSYSNQPQHF.

The chain combines TRBV7-6 with TRBJ2-1; TRBD1 matches 8 bases. The CDR3 spans 15 residues. J gave up 4 bases and V 1 base, and 3 bases lay outside the gene matches. CDR1 and CDR2 from the germline V gene are SGHVS and FNYEAQ. CDR3 DNA: TGTGCCAGCAGCTTAGAACAGGGGGGTTACAATGAGCAGTTCTTC. It specifies CASSLEQGGYNEQFF.

The chain employs TRBV7-2 and TRBJ2-7, with D hard to call. The CDR3 extends over 15 amino acids. The V end lost 1 base, the J end lost 4 bases, and 14 bases lay between the germline ends. Per the germline V gene, CDR1 is SGHTA and CDR2 is FQGNSA. The CDR3 bases are TGTGCCAGCAGCTTAGGGTCGGATGGCCGGTACGAGCAGTACTTC. It is translated as CASSLGSDGRYEQYF.